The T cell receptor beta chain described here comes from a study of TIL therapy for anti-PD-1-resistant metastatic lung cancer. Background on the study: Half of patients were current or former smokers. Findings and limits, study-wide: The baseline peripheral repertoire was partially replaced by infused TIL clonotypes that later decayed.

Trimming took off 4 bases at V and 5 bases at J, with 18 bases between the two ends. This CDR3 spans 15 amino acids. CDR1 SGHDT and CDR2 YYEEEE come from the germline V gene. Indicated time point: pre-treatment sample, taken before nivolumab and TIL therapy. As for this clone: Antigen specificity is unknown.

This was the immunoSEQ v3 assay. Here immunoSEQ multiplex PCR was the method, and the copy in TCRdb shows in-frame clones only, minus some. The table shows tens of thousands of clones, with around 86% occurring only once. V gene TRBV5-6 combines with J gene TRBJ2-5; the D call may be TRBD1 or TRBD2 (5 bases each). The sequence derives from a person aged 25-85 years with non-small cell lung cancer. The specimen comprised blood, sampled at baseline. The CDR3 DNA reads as TGTGCCAGCAGCCCCGGGTGGGGGTTTTGGGAGACCCAGTACTTC. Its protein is CASSPGWGFWETQYF.